Listed below are T cell receptor beta chains from one sample, sequenced in a study of shared clonotypes between healthy human individuals. Sequencing was performed with immunoSEQ multiplex PCR; in TCRdb, only in-frame clones are kept and a portion is missing. The sample includes about 1 million clones, around 74% of them seen just once. Sequenced input: memory CD4+ T cells sorted from blood. The receptors were gathered from a man younger than 30 in good health. Each CDR3 is given without its conserved first and last residue. Clone size appears in some rows only: once, few, many, or a class for an expanded clone.

TRBV7-7	.	TRBJ2-5	13	ASSLAPIPQETQY
TRBV29-1	few	TRBJ1-1	10	SETDRYTEAF
TRBV10-3	.	TRBJ1-2	13	AITPTGGERYGYT
TRBV10-3	.	TRBJ1-6	12	AARSGTENSPLH
TRBV19	.	TRBJ2-5	10	ATRDREETQY
TRBV6-6	.	TRBJ1-5	12	ASSAGTQNQPQH
TRBV5-1	.	TRBJ1-6	13	ASSIRQGGESPLH
TRBV9	.	TRBJ1-2	13	ASSSLDTWNYGYT
TRBV7-6	.	TRBJ1-4	13	ASSPGISTNEKLF
TRBV6-6	.	TRBJ2-1	11	ASSVTGYNEQF
TRBV6-5	.	TRBJ2-1	12	ASRSGQPNNEQF
TRBV6-1	.	TRBJ1-5	11	ASRDSFNQPQH
TRBV11-2	few	TRBJ2-5	15	ASRAGTSGGDGETQY
TRBV2	.	TRBJ2-7	10	ASREQTYEQY
TRBV29-1	.	TRBJ2-7	12	SVDSGRPSYEQY
TRBV4-1	once	TRBJ1-6	13	ASSQDQGYNSPLH
TRBV28	once	TRBJ1-2	13	ASSLLRGGWSGYT
TRBV29-1	.	TRBJ2-1	10	SAGKYPNEQF
TRBV27	.	TRBJ2-3	10	ASSFLADTQY
TRBV4-1	.	TRBJ1-5	13	ASSQTTGIGQPQH
TRBV5-6	once	TRBJ2-7	12	ASSSFGGPNEQY
TRBV7-9	.	TRBJ1-1	14	ASSFFQGGGSEQAF
TRBV18	.	TRBJ2-7	13	ASSPSGRDSYEQY
TRBV7-8	.	TRBJ2-7	12	ASSLAGFGYEQY
TRBV5-1	once	TRBJ2-7	18	ASSPALRRVTGGLSYEQY
TRBV5-1	few	TRBJ1-2	13	ASTVTASTNHGYT
TRBV30	.	.	12	AWGGRTYSYEQY
TRBV30	.	TRBJ1-2	12	AWSEESQAGGYT
TRBV28	.	TRBJ1-3	14	ATLQHAGSSGNTIY
TRBV11-2	.	TRBJ2-1	12	ASSTGGSYNEQF
TRBV18	few	TRBJ1-1	11	ASSPGGNTEAF
TRBV9	.	TRBJ1-3	15	ASSALGEGHSGNTIY
TRBV27	.	TRBJ2-2	11	ASSLLLDGELF
TRBV5-5	.	TRBJ1-4	13	ASTRIRATNEKLF
TRBV30	once	TRBJ2-1	12	AWSQGGKVNEQF
TRBV2	.	TRBJ2-1	12	ASSTEGGYNEQF
TRBV5-1	once	TRBJ2-3	18	ASSHRGPLRWTPSTDTQY
TRBV19	.	TRBJ2-1	12	ASGTSGTYNEQF
TRBV7-2	.	TRBJ2-5	16	ASSRGTSGGLGVETQY
TRBV7-2	.	TRBJ2-7	11	ASSLAPRDEQY
TRBV4-1	.	TRBJ1-6	13	ASSQVRGDNSPLH
TRBV14	.	TRBJ2-7	15	ASSQTLLGTEKYEQY
TRBV11-2	.	TRBJ1-6	15	ASSLGGSQGARSPLH